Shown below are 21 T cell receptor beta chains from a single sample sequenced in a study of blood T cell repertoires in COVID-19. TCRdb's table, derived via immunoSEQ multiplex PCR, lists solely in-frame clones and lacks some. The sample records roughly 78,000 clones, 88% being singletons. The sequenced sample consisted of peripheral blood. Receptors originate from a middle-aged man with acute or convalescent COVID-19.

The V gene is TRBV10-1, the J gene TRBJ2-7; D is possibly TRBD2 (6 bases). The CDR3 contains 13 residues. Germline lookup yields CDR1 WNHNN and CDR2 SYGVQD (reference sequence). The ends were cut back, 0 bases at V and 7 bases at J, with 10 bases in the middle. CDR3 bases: TGCGCCAGCAGTGAGTCGTCGACTAGGGAGCAGTACTTC. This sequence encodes CASSESSTREQYF.

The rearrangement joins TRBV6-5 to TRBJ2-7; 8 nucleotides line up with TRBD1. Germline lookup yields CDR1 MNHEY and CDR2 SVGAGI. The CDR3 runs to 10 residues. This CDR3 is CAAGGVEQYF. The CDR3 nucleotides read TGTGCAGCAGGGGGCGTCGAGCAGTACTTC.

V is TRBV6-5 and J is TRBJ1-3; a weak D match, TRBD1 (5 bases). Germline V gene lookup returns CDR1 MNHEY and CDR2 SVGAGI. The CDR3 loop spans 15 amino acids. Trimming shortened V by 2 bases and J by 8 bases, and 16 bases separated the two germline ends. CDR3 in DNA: TGTGCCAGCAGTTACGGTTGGCAGGAGGGGTACACCATATATTTT. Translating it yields CASSYGWQEGYTIYF.

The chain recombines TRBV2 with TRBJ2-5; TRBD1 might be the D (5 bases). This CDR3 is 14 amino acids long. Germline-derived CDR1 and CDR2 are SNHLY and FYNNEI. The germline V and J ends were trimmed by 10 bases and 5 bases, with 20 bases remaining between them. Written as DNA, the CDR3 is TGTGCCACCGGACATGAAGGGATGGTCGAGACCCAGTACTTC. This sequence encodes CATGHEGMVETQYF.

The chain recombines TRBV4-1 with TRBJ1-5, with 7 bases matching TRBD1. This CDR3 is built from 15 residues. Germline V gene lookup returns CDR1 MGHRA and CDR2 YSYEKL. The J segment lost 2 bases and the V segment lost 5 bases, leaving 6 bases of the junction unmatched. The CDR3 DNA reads TGCGCCAGCAGCATACAGGGGACTGGCAATCAGCCCCAGCATTTT. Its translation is CASSIQGTGNQPQHF.

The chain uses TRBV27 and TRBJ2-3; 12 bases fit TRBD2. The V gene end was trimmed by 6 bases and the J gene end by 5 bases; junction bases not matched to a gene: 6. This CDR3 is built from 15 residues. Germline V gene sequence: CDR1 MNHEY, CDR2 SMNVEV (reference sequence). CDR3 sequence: CASRVTSGGKDTQYF. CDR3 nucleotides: TGTGCCAGCAGAGTGACTAGCGGGGGTAAAGATACGCAGTATTTT.

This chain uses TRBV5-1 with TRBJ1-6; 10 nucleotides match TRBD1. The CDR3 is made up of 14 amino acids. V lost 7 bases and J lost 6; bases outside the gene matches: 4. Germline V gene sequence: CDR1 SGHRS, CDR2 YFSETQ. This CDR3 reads CASGTGVANSPLHF. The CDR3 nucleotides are TGCGCCAGCGGGACAGGGGTTGCTAATTCACCCCTCCACTTT. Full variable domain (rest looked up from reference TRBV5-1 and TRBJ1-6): KAGVTQTPRYLIKTRGQQVTLSCSPISGHRSVSWYQQTPGQGLQFLFEYFSETQRNKGNFPGRFSGRQFSNSRSEMNVSTLELGDSALYLCASGTGVANSPLHFGNGTRLTVT.

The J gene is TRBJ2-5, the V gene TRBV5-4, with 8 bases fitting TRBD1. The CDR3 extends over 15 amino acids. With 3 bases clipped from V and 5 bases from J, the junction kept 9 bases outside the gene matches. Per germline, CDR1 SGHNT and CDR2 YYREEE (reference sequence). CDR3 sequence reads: CASSSQGVLHETQYF. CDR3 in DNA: TGTGCCAGCAGCTCACAGGGGGTTTTGCACGAGACCCAGTACTTC. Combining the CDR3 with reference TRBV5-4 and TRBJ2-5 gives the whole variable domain ETGVTQSPTHLIKTRGQQVTLRCSSQSGHNTVSWYQQALGQGPQFIFQYYREEENGRGNFPPRFSGLQFPNYSSELNVNALELDDSALYLCASSSQGVLHETQYFGPGTRLLVL.

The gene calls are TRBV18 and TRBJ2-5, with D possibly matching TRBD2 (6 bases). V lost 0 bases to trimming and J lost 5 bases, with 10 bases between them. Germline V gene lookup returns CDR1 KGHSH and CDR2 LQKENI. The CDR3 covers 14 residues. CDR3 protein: CASSPPGLAETQYF. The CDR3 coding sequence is TGTGCCAGCTCACCACCGGGTCTAGCGGAGACCCAGTACTTC.

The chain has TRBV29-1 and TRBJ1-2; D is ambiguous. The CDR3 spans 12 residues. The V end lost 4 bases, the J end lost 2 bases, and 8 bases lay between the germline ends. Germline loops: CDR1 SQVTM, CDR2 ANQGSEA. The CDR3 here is CSVGSANYGYTF. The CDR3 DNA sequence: TGCAGCGTTGGGTCAGCGAACTATGGCTACACCTTC.

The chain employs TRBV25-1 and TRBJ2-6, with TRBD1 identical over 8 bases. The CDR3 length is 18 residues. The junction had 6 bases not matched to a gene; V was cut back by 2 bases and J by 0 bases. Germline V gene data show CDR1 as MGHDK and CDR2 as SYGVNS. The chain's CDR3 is CASSEMDRASSGANVLTF. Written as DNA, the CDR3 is TGTGCCAGCAGTGAAATGGACAGGGCTAGCTCTGGGGCCAACGTCCTGACTTTC. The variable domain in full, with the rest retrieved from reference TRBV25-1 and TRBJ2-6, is EADIYQTPRYLVIGTGKKITLECSQTMGHDKMYWYQQDPGMELHLIHYSYGVNSTEKGDLSSESTVSRIRTEHFPLTLESARPSHTSQYLCASSEMDRASSGANVLTFGAGSRLTVL.

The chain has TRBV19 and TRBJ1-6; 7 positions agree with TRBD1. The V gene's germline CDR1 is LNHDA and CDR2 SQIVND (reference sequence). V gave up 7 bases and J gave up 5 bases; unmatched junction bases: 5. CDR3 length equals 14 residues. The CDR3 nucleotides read TGTGCCAGTAAGGGACAGCCTAATAATTCACCCCTCCACTTT. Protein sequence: CASKGQPNNSPLHF.

This chain's CDR3 is CASSERQAGTGELFF. CDR3 DNA sequence: TGCGCCAGCAGTGAGCGGCAGGCGGGCACCGGGGAGCTGTTTTTT. The rearrangement links TRBV10-1 to TRBJ2-2, with D maybe TRBD2 (5 bases). Between the trimmed V and J ends, which lost 2 bases and 4 bases, there was a span of 11 bases. The germline V gene has CDR1 WNHNN and CDR2 SYGVQD (reference sequence). The CDR3 extends over 15 amino acids.

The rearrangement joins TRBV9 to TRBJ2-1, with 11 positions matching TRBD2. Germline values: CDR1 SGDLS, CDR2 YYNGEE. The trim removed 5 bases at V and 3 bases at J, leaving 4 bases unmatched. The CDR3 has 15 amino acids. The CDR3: CASSLTSGGYNEQFF. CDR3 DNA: TGTGCCAGCAGTTTAACTAGCGGGGGCTACAATGAGCAGTTCTTC.

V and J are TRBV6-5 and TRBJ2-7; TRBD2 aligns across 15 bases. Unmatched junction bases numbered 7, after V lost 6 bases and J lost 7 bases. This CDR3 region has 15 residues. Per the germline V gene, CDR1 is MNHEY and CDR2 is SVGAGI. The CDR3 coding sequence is TGTGCCAGCAGCCCCGGACTAGCGGGGGGGCTTGAGCAGTACTTC. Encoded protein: CASSPGLAGGLEQYF.

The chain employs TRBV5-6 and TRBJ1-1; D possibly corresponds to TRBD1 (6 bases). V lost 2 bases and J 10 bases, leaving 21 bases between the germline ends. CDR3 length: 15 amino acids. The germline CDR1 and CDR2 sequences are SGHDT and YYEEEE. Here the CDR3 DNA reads TGTGCCAGCAGCTTCAGGGGTCCAACGGGGTTCGGAGCTTTCTTT. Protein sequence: CASSFRGPTGFGAFF. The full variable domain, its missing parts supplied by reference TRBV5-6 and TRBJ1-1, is DAGVTQSPTHLIKTRGQQVTLRCSPKSGHDTVSWYQQALGQGPQFIFQYYEEEERQRGNFPDRFSGHQFPNYSSELNVNALLLGDSALYLCASSFRGPTGFGAFFGQGTRLTVV.

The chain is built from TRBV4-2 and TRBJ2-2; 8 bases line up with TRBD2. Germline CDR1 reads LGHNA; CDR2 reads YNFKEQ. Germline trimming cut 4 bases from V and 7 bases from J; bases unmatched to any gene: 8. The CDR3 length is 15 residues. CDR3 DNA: TGTGCCAGCAGCCCTTTGCGGGGGGTAATCGGGGAGCTGTTTTTT. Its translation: CASSPLRGVIGELFF.

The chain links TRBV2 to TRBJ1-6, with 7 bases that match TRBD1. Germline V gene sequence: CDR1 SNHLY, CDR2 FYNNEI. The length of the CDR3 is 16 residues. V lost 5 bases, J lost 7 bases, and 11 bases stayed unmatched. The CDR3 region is CASSFRQGRGNSPLHF. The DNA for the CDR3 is TGTGCCAGCAGTTTTCGACAGGGAAGAGGGAATTCACCCCTCCACTTT.

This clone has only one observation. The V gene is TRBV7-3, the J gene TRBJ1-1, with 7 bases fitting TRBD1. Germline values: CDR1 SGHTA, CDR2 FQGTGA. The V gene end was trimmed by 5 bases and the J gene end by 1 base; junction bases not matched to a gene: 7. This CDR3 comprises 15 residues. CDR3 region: CASSLWDSQNTEAFF. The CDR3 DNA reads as TGTGCCAGCAGCCTCTGGGACAGCCAGAACACTGAAGCTTTCTTT.

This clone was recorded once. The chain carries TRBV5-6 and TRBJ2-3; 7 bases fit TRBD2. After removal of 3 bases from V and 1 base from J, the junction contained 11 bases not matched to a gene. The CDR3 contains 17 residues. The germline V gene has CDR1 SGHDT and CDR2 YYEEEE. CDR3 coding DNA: TGTGCCAGCAGCTGGAGGGTCGGGGGGTCCCGCACAGATACGCAGTATTTT. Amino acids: CASSWRVGGSRTDTQYF.

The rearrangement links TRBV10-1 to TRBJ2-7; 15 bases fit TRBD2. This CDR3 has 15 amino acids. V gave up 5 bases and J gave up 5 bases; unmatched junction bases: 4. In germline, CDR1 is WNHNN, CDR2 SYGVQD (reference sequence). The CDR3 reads CASSRTSGGADEQYF. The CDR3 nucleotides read TGCGCCAGCAGTCGGACTAGCGGGGGGGCCGACGAGCAGTACTTC.